This T cell receptor (beta chain) was sequenced for a study of molecular identifiers for immune sequencing clone quantification. Input for naive CD8 libraries was about 18,000 to 1,100,000 sorted cells; the RNA fraction used was 10%, 30% or 50%. Notes on this clonotype: No antigen is known for it.

Germline assignment: CDR1 LGHDT and CDR2 YNNKEL (reference sequence). The CDR3 is made up of 16 amino acids. The V gene end was trimmed by 3 bases and the J gene end by 5 bases; junction bases not matched to a gene: 9. The authors built bulk TCR libraries by previously described methods with listed TCR primers. TCRdb fed the PCR reads into MiXCR, producing one record per CDR3 protein. This sample carries hundreds of thousands of distinct CDR3 sequences, 24% of them seen once, and the ten largest clones take roughly 0.7%. Study outcomes and limitations: It was shown that clones above 20 RNA copies held over 99% of effector molecules, but under 1% in naive cells.

The J gene is TRBJ1-1, the V gene TRBV3-1, with 10 bases that match TRBD1. The sequencing sample was made of naive CD8+ T cells from blood, with Jurkat cell RNA spiked in. Subset: FACS-sorted CD8+CD4-CCR7+CD45RA+ naive T cells. The receptor was derived from a human donor in good health. Some libraries in this study had Jurkat cell RNA spiked in. The DNA of the CDR3 is TGTGCCAGCAGCCACGACAGGGGGCGAGGAGGGACTGAAGCTTTCTTT. This encodes CASSHDRGRGGTEAFF.